This entry is about one T cell receptor beta chain. Its specificity is not known. This sample is drawn from a study of response to subunit inactivated influenza vaccine. Study-level points and caveats: Only a handful of new T cells, the authors suggested, are recruited with each seasonal influenza vaccination.

TCRdb itself ran the RT-PCR reads through MiXCR, one entry per CDR3 protein. Of hundreds of thousands of distinct CDR3 sequences in the sample, approximately 13% were seen once. Germline V gene lookup returns CDR1 LGHNT and CDR2 FRNRAP. The CDR3 is 12 amino acids. The V end was cut by 2 bases, the J end by 2 bases, with 4 bases between. The clonotype comes from a man aged 45 to 65 who received an inactivated influenza vaccine. The chain is built from TRBV12-5 and TRBJ2-7; D is unclear. Material: PBMCs from blood, obtained 14 to 15 days before vaccination. Here the CDR3 reads CASGLPTYEQYF. The CDR3 nucleotides read TGTGCTAGTGGTTTGCCAACCTACGAGCAGTACTTC.